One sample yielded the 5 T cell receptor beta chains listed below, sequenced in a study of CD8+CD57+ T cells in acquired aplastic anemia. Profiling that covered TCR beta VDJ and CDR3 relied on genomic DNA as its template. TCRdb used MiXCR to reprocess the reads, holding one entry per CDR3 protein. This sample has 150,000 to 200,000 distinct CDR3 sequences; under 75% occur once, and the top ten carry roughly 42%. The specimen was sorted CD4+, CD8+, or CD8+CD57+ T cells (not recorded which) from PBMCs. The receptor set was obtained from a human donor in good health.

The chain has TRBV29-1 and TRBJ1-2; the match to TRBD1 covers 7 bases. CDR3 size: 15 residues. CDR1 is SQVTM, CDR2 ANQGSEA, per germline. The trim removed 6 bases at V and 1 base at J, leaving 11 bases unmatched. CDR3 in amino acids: CSVGTDKKNNYGYTF. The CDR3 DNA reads TGCAGCGTCGGGACAGACAAGAAAAATAACTATGGCTACACCTTC. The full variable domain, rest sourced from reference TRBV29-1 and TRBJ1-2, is SAVISQKPSRDICQRGTSLTIQCQVDSQVTMMFWYRQQPGQSLTLIATANQGSEATYESGFVIDKFPISRPNLTFSTLTVSNMSPEDSSIYLCSVGTDKKNNYGYTFGSGTRLTVV.

CDR3 sequence reads: CASSTLGQGKLHGQFF. Written as DNA, the CDR3 is TGTGCCAGTAGTACCCTGGGTCAGGGAAAGCTCCATGGCCAGTTCTTC. This chain joins TRBV19 and TRBJ2-1, with TRBD1 as a possible D gene (5 bases). The germline gives CDR1 LNHDA, CDR2 SQIVND (reference sequence). This CDR3 is 16 amino acids long. V was cut by 4 bases and J by 13 bases, with 26 bases left in between. Drawing the rest from reference TRBV19 and TRBJ2-1, the complete variable domain is DGGITQSPKYLFRKEGQNVTLSCEQNLNHDAMYWYRQDPGQGLRLIYYSQIVNDFQKGDIAEGYSVSREKKESFPLTVTSAQKNPTAFYLCASSTLGQGKLHGQFFGPGTRLTVL.

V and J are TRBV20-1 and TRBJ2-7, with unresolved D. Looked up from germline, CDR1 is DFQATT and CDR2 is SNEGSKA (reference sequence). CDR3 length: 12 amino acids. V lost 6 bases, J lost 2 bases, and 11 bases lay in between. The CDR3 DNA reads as TGCAGTGCAGCCGGGCCTACCTACGAGCAGTACTTC. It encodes CSAAGPTYEQYF.

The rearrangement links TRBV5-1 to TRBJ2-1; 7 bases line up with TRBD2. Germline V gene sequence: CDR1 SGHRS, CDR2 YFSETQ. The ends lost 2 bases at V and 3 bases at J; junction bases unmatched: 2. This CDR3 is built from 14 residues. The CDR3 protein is CASSFRDYYNEQFF. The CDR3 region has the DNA TGCGCCAGCAGCTTCCGGGACTACTACAATGAGCAGTTCTTC. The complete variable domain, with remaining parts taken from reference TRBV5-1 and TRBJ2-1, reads KAGVTQTPRYLIKTRGQQVTLSCSPISGHRSVSWYQQTPGQGLQFLFEYFSETQRNKGNFPGRFSGRQFSNSRSEMNVSTLELGDSALYLCASSFRDYYNEQFFGPGTRLTVL.

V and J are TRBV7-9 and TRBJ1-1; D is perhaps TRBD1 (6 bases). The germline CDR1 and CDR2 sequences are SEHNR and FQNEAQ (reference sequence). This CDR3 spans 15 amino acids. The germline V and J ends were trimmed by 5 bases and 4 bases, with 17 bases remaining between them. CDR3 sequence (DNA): TGTGCCAGCAGCCGAACAGGGTCGGAAGGCACTGAAGCTTTCTTT. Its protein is CASSRTGSEGTEAFF.